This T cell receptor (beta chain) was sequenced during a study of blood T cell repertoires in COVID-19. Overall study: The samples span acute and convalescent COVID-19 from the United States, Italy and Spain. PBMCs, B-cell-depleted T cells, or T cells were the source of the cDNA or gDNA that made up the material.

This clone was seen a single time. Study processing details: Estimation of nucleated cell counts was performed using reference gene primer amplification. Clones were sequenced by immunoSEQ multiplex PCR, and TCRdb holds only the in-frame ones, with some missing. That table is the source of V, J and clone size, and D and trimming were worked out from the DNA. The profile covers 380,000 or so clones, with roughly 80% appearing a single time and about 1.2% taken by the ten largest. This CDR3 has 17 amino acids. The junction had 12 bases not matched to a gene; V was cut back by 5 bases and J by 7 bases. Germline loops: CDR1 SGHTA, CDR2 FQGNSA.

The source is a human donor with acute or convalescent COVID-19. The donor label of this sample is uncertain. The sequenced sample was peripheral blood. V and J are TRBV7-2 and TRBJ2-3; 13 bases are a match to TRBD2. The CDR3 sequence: CASSTRLTSGGPNTQYF. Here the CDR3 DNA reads TGTGCCAGCAGCACACGATTGACTAGCGGGGGGCCCAATACGCAGTATTTT.